The present T cell receptor beta chain was sequenced within a study of blood T cells in healthy people across ages. Each sample yielded at least 6 million isolated PBMCs. Notes on the study in general: Because donor CMV status was unknown, expanded clonotype changes were possibly confounded. TCR beta diversity tracked closely with naive T cell percentage.

The CDR3 runs 12 residues. Germline CDR1 is SGHRS and CDR2 is YFSETQ. V lost 4 bases to trimming and J lost 11 bases, with 15 bases between them. This clonotype was counted only a few times. The antigen is undetermined. The authors ran a second PCR of 7 to 11 cycles using a sample-barcoded 5' primer and a J-beta primer mix. MiXCR was run by TCRdb on the 5' RACE reads, yielding one entry per CDR3 protein. The profile shows 850,000 to 1,100,000 distinct CDR3 sequences, around two fifths of them singletons. This clonotype was sampled from a man aged 18 to 29 in good health. This chain links TRBV5-1 with TRBJ2-5; a weak D match, TRBD1 (6 bases). The sequencing input was blood. CDR3 sequence: CASSPRGTKQYF. In DNA form, the CDR3 reads TGCGCCAGCAGCCCACGTGGGACAAAGCAGTACTTC.